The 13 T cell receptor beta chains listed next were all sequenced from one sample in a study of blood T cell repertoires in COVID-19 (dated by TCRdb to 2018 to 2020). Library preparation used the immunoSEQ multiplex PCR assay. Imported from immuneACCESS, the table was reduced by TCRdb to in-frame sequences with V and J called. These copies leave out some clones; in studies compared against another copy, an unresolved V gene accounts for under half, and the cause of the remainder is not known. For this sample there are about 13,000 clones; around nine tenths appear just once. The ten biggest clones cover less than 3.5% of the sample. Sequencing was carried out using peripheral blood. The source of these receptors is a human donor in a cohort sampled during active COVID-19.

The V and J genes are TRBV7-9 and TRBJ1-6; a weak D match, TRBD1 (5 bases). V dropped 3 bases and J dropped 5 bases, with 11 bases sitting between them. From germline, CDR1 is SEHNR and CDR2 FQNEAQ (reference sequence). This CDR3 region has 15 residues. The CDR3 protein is CASSLEGGDNSPLHF. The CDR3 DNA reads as TGTGCCAGCAGCTTGGAGGGAGGGGATAATTCACCCCTCCACTTT.

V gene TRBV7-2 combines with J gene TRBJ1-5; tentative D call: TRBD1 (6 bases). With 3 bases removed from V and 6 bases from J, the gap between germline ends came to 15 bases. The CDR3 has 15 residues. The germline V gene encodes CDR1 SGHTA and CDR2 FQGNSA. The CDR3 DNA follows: TGTGCCAGCAGCTTCACGGGACAACACGGTCAGCCCCAGCATTTT. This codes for CASSFTGQHGQPQHF.

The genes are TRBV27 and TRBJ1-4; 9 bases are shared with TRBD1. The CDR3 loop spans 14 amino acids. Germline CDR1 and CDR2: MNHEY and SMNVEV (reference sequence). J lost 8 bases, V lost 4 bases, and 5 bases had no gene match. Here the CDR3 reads CASSWGQGGEKLFF. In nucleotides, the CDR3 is TGTGCCAGCAGTTGGGGACAGGGCGGAGAAAAACTGTTTTTT. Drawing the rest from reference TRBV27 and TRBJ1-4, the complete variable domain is EAQVTQNPRYLITVTGKKLTVTCSQNMNHEYMSWYRQDPGLGLRQIYYSMNVEVTDKGDVPEGYKVSRKEKRNFPLILESPSPNQTSLYFCASSWGQGGEKLFFGSGTQLSVL.

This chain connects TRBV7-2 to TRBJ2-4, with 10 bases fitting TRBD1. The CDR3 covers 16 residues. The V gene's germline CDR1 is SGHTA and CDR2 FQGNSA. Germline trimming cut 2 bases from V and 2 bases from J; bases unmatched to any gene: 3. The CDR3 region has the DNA TGTGCCAGCAGCTTATATGACAGGGGGCCCAAAAACATTCAGTACTTC. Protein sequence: CASSLYDRGPKNIQYF.

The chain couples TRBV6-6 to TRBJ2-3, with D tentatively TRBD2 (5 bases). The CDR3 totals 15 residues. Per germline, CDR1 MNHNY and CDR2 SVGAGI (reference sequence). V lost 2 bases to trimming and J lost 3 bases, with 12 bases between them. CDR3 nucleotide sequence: TGTGCCAGCAGTTACGGGCTTAGAGGGACAGATACGCAGTATTTT. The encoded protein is CASSYGLRGTDTQYF.

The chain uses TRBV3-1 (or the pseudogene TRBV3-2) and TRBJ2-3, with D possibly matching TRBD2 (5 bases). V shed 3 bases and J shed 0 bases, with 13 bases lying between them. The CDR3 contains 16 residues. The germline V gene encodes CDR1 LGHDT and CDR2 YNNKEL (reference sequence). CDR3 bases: TGTGCCAGCAGCCACCCGGACTCATCTAGCACAGATACGCAGTATTTT. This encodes CASSHPDSSSTDTQYF.

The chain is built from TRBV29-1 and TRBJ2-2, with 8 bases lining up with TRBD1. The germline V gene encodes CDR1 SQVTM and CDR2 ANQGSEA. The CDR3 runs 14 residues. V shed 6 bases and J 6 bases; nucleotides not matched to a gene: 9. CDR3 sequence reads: CSVDWTGSAGELFF. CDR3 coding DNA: TGCAGCGTGGACTGGACAGGGAGCGCCGGGGAGCTGTTTTTT.

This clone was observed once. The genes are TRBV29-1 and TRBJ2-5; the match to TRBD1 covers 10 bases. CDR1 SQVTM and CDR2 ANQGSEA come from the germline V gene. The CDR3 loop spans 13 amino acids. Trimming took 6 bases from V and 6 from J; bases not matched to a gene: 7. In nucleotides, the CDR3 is TGCAGCGTCGTGGGACAGGGGACAAAGACCCAGTACTTC. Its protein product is CSVVGQGTKTQYF.

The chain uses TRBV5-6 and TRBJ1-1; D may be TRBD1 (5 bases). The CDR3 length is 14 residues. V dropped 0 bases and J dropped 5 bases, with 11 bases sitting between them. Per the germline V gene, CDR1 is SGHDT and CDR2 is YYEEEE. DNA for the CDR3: TGTGCCAGCAGCTTGGTGCGGGGGGTAACTGAAGCTTTCTTT. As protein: CASSLVRGVTEAFF. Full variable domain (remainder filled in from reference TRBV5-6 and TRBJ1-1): DAGVTQSPTHLIKTRGQQVTLRCSPKSGHDTVSWYQQALGQGPQFIFQYYEEEERQRGNFPDRFSGHQFPNYSSELNVNALLLGDSALYLCASSLVRGVTEAFFGQGTRLTVV.

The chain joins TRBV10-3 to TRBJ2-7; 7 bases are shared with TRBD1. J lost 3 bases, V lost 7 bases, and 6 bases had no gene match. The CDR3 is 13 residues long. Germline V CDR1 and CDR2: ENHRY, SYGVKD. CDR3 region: CAITSGTDYEQYF. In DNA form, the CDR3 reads TGTGCCATCACCTCCGGGACAGACTACGAGCAGTACTTC.

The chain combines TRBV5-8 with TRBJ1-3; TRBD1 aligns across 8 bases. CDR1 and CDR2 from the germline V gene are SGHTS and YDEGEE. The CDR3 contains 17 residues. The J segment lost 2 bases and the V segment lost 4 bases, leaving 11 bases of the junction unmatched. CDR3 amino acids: CASSRTGGFNPGNTIYF. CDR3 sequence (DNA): TGTGCCAGCAGCAGAACAGGGGGATTTAATCCTGGAAACACCATATATTTT.

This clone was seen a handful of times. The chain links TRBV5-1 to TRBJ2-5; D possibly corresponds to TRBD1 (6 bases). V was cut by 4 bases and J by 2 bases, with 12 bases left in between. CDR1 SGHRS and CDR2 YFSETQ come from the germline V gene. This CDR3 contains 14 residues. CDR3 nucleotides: TGCGCCAGCAGCCGACTGACAGGTCAAGAGACCCAGTACTTC. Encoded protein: CASSRLTGQETQYF.

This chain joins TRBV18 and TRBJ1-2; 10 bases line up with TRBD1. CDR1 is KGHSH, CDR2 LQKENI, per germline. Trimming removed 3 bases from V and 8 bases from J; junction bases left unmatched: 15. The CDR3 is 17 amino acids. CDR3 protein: CASSPREPRQGAQGYTF. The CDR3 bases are TGTGCCAGCTCACCCCGAGAGCCTAGACAGGGGGCGCAGGGCTACACCTTC.